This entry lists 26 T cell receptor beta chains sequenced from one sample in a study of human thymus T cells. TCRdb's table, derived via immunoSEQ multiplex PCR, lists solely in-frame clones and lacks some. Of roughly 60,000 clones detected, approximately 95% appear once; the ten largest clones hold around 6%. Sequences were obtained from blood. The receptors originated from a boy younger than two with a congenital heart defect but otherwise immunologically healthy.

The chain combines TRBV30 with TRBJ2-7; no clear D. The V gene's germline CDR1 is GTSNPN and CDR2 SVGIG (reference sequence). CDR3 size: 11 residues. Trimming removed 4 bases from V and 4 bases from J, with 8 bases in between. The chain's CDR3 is CAWNRGYEQYF. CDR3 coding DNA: TGTGCCTGGAATAGAGGTTACGAGCAGTACTTC.

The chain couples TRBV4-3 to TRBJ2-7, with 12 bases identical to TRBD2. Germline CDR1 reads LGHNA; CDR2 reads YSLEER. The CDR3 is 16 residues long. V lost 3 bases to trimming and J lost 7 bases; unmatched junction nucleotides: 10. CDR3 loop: CASSQLLAGGRGEQYF. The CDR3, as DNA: TGCGCCAGCAGCCAGCTCCTAGCGGGGGGGCGTGGAGAGCAGTACTTC.

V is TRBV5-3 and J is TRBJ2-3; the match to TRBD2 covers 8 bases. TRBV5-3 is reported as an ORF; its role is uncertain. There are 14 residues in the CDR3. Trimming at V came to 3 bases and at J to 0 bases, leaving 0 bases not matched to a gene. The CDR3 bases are TGTGCCAGAAGCTCTAGCGGGAGCACAGATACGCAGTATTTT. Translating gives CARSSSGSTDTQYF.

The CDR3 nucleotides are TGCGCCAGCAGCCAAGAGGGAGGCGGACCCCCCACAGATACGCAGTATTTT. Encoded protein: CASSQEGGGPPTDTQYF. The chain combines TRBV4-1 with TRBJ2-3; a possible D gene is TRBD2 (6 bases). Germline lookup yields CDR1 MGHRA and CDR2 YSYEKL. The CDR3 is 17 residues long. Trimming took off 0 bases at V and 2 bases at J, with 15 bases between the two ends.

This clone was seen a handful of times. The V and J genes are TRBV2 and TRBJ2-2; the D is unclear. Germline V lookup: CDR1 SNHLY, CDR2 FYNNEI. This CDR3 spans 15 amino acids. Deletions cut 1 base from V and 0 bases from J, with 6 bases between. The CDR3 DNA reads TGTGCCAGCAGTGAAGGGTCTACGAACACCGGGGAGCTGTTTTTT. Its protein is CASSEGSTNTGELFF. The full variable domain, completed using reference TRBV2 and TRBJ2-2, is EPEVTQTPSHQVTQMGQEVILRCVPISNHLYFYWYRQILGQKVEFLVSFYNNEISEKSEIFDDQFSVERPDGSNFTLKIRSTKLEDSAMYFCASSEGSTNTGELFFGEGSRLTVL.

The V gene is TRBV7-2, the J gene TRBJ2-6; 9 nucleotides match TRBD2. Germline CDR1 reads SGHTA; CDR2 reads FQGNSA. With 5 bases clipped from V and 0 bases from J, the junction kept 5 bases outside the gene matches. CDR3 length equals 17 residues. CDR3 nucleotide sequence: TGTGCCAGCAGCCCCCGGACTAGCGTCTCTGGGGCCAACGTCCTGACTTTC. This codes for CASSPRTSVSGANVLTF.

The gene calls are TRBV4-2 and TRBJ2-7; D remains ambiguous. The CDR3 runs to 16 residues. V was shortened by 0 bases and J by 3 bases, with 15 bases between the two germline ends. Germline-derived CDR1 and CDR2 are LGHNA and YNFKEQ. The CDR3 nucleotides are TGTGCCAGCAGCCAAGAATGGACCTACCGCGGCTACGAGCAGTACTTC. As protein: CASSQEWTYRGYEQYF.

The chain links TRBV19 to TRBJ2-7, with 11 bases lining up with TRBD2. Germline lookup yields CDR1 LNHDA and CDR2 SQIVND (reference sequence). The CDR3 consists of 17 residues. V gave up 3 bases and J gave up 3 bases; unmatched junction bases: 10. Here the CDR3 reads CASSISLAGVVGYEQYF. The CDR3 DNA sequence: TGTGCCAGTAGTATCTCACTAGCGGGAGTAGTGGGCTACGAGCAGTACTTC. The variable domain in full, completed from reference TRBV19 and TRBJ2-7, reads DGGITQSPKYLFRKEGQNVTLSCEQNLNHDAMYWYRQDPGQGLRLIYYSQIVNDFQKGDIAEGYSVSREKKESFPLTVTSAQKNPTAFYLCASSISLAGVVGYEQYFGPGTRLTVT.

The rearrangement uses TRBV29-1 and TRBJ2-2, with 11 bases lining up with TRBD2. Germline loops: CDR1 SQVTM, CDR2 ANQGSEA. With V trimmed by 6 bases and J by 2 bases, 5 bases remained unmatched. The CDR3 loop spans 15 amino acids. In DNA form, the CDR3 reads TGCAGCGTAGCCGGGACTAGCGGTAACACCGGGGAGCTGTTTTTT. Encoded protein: CSVAGTSGNTGELFF.

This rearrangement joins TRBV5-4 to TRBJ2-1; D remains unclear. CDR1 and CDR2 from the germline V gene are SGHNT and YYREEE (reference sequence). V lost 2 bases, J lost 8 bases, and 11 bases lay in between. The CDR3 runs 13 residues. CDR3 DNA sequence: TGTGCCAGCAGCTTATCCAGGAGCCATGAGCAGTTCTTC. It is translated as CASSLSRSHEQFF.

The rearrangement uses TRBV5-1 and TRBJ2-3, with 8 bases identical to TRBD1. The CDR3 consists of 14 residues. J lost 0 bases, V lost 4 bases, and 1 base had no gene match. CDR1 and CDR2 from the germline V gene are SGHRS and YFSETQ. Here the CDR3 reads CASSRTGSTDTQYF. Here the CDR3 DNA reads TGCGCCAGCAGCCGGACAGGGAGCACAGATACGCAGTATTTT.

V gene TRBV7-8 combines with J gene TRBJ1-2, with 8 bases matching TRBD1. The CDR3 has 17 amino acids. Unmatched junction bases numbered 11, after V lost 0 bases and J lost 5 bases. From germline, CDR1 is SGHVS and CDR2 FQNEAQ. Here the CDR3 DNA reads TGTGCCAGCAGCTTAGCGTCGCAGGGGGCGTTATGGTATGGCTACACCTTC. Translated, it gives CASSLASQGALWYGYTF.

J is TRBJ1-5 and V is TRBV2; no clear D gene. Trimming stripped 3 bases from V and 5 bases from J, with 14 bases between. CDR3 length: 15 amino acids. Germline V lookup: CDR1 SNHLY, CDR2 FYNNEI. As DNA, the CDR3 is TGTGCCAGCAGTGAGGGAGTTATCCCTGATCAGCCCCAGCATTTT. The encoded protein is CASSEGVIPDQPQHF.

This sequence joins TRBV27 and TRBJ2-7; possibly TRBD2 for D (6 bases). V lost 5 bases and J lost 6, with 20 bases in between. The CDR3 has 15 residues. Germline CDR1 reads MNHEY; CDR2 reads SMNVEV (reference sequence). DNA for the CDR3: TGTGCCAGCAGTACTATCATGAGGGCGCGGGGCGAGCAGTACTTC. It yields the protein CASSTIMRARGEQYF.

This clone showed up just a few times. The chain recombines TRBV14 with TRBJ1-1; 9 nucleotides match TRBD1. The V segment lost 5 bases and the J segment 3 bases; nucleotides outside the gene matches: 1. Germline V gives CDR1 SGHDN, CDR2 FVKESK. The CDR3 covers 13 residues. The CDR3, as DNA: TGTGCCAGCAGCTGGACAGGGGACACTGAAGCTTTCTTT. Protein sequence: CASSWTGDTEAFF.

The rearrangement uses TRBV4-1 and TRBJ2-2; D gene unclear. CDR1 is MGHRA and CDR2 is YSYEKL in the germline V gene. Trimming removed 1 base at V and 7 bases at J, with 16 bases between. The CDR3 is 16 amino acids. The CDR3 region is CASSQVTTLRSGELFF. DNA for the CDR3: TGCGCCAGCAGCCAAGTTACGACTCTCAGAAGCGGGGAGCTGTTTTTT.

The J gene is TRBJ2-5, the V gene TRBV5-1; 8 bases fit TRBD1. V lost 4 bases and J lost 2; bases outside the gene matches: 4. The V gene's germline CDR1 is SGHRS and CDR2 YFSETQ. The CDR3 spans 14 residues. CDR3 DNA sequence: TGCGCCAGCAGCCCAGGGGGCGTTCAAGAGACCCAGTACTTC. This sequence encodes CASSPGGVQETQYF.

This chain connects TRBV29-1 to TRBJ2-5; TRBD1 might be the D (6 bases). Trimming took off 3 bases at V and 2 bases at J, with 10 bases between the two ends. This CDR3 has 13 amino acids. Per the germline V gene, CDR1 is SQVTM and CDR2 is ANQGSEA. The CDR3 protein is CSVEQGLQETQYF. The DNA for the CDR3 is TGCAGCGTTGAGCAGGGGTTGCAAGAGACCCAGTACTTC.

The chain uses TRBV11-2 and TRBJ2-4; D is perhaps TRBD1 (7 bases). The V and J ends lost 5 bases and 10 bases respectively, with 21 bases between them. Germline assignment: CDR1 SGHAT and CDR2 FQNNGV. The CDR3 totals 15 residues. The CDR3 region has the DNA TGTGCCAGCAGCAAACTCGACAGGGACTTCGTGATTCAGTACTTC. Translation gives CASSKLDRDFVIQYF.

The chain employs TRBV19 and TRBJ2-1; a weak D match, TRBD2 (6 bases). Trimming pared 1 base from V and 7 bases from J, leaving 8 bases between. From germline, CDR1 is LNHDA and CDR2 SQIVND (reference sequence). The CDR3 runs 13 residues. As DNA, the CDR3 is TGTGCCAGTAGTATAGGGGGGGAAAATGAGCAGTTCTTC. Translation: CASSIGGENEQFF.

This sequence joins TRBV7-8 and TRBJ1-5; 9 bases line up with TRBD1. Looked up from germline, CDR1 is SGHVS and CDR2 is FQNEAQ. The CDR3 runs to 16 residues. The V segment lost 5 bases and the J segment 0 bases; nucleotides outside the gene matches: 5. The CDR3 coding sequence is TGTGCCAGCAGCCGGACAGGGGAACTTAGCAATCAGCCCCAGCATTTT. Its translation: CASSRTGELSNQPQHF.

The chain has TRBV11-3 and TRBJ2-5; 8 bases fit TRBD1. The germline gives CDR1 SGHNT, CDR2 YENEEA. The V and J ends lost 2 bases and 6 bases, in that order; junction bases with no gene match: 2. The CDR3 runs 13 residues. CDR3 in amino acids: CASSLYRGKTQYF. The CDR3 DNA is TGTGCCAGCAGCTTATACAGGGGGAAGACCCAGTACTTC.

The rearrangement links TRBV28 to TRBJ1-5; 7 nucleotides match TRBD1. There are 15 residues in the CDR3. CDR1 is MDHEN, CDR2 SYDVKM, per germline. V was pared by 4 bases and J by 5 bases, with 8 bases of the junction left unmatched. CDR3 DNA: TGTGCCAGCAGTTGGGACAGCTGGGGATATCAGCCCCAGCATTTT. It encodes CASSWDSWGYQPQHF.

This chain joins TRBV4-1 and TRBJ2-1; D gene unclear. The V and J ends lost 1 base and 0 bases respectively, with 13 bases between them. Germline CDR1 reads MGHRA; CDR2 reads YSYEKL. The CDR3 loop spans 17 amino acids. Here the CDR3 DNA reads TGCGCCAGCAGCCAAGCGGGTTCCGCAAGCTCCTACAATGAGCAGTTCTTC. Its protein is CASSQAGSASSYNEQFF.

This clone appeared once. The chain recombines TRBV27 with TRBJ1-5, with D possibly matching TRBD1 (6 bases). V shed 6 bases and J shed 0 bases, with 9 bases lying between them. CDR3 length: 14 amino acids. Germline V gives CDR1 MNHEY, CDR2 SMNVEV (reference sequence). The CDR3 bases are TGTGCCAGCAGCCGGGACATTAGCAATCAGCCCCAGCATTTT. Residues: CASSRDISNQPQHF.

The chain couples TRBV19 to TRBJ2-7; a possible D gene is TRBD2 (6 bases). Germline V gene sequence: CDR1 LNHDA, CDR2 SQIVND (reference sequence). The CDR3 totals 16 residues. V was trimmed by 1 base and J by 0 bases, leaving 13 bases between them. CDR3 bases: TGTGCCAGTAGTATAGGCGCGGGGAAAAGCTCCTACGAGCAGTACTTC. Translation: CASSIGAGKSSYEQYF.